One and the same sample provided the 9 T cell receptor beta chains below, sequenced in a study of neurological immune-mediated disorders. TCRdb analysed the 5' RACE reads with MiXCR anew, one entry per CDR3 protein. The table shows tens of thousands of distinct CDR3 sequences, with around a tenth occurring only once. The source material was CD4+ T cells from blood. The origin of the receptors is a woman in her twenties or thirties with HTLV-1-associated myelopathy (HAM/TSP).

This clonotype appeared many times. This rearrangement joins TRBV5-1 to TRBJ2-4; D not resolved. CDR3 length equals 17 residues. V shed 0 bases and J shed 3 bases, with 16 bases lying between them. Germline CDR1 SGHRS, CDR2 YFSETQ. The CDR3 region has the DNA TGCGCCAGCAGCTTGGGGTTGATGGACGTAGGCAAAAACATTCAGTACTTC. The encoded protein is CASSLGLMDVGKNIQYF.

This clonotype has a count of ten or more. The chain uses TRBV15 and TRBJ1-5; perhaps TRBD1 as D (5 bases). Germline assignment: CDR1 LNHNV and CDR2 YYDKDF (reference sequence). Trimming shortened V by 0 bases and J by 4 bases, and 16 bases separated the two germline ends. The CDR3 spans 17 residues. The CDR3 coding sequence is TGTGCCACCAGCAGAGATTTAGTGGCAGGGTCGAATCAGCCCCAGCATTTT. It translates to CATSRDLVAGSNQPQHF.

The gene calls are TRBV5-1 and TRBJ1-1; 12 bases map to TRBD1. The CDR3 is made up of 15 amino acids. Germline trimming cut 0 bases from V and 9 bases from J; bases unmatched to any gene: 6. Germline V gives CDR1 SGHRS, CDR2 YFSETQ. The CDR3 protein is CASSLEGQGAQKAFF. CDR3 sequence (DNA): TGCGCCAGCAGCTTGGAGGGACAGGGGGCACAAAAAGCTTTCTTT. The whole variable domain, remainder taken from reference TRBV5-1 and TRBJ1-1, is KAGVTQTPRYLIKTRGQQVTLSCSPISGHRSVSWYQQTPGQGLQFLFEYFSETQRNKGNFPGRFSGRQFSNSRSEMNVSTLELGDSALYLCASSLEGQGAQKAFFGQGTRLTVV.

This clonotype has at least ten counts. Since a much larger clone is just one base distant, this may be a read error. The genes are TRBV12-3 or TRBV12-4 and TRBJ1-2; D perhaps matches TRBD1 (6 bases). V was clipped by 8 bases and J by 5 bases, with 24 bases between them. This CDR3 is built from 16 residues. In DNA, the CDR3 is TGTGCCAGCGGGCCCCCAGGGGTCCCTCGCTTTTATGGCTACACCTTC. Its translation: CASGPPGVPRFYGYTF.

This clonotype was seen repeatedly, ten times or more. The genes are TRBV5-1 and TRBJ1-6; 7 positions match TRBD1. V gave up 2 bases and J gave up 8 bases; unmatched junction bases: 7. Germline V lookup: CDR1 SGHRS, CDR2 YFSETQ. This CDR3 is built from 15 residues. CDR3 DNA sequence: TGCGCCAGCAGCTTATACCGGGACAGCTATTCACCCCTCCACTTT. This gives the protein CASSLYRDSYSPLHF.

This clonotype was counted many times. The rearrangement uses TRBV11-2 and TRBJ2-1; D not resolved. Germline V gene data show CDR1 as SGHAT and CDR2 as FQNNGV. The CDR3 is 17 residues long. Trimming cost V 0 bases and J 5 bases, with 17 bases left between them. The CDR3 region has the DNA TGTGCCAGCAGCTTAGAGCATAGGAGAACCCCCCACAATGAGCAGTTCTTC. Protein: CASSLEHRRTPHNEQFF. Full variable domain (remainder filled in from reference TRBV11-2 and TRBJ2-1): EAGVAQSPRYKIIEKRQSVAFWCNPISGHATLYWYQQILGQGPKLLIQFQNNGVVDDSQLPKDRFSAERLKGVDSTLKIQPAKLEDSAVYLCASSLEHRRTPHNEQFFGPGTRLTVL.

This clonotype was picked up many times. This chain connects TRBV20-1 to TRBJ2-3; D is possibly TRBD1 or TRBD2 (5 bases each). Germline CDR1 DFQATT, CDR2 SNEGSKA (reference sequence). The V end was cut by 6 bases, the J end by 0 bases, with 19 bases between. The CDR3 contains 16 residues. CDR3 sequence reads: CSAILEGRGSTDTQYF. Here the CDR3 DNA reads TGCAGTGCAATACTAGAGGGTAGGGGTAGCACAGATACGCAGTATTTT.

This clonotype appeared many times. This chain connects TRBV20-1 to TRBJ2-1, with D perhaps matching TRBD2 (6 bases). The CDR3 sequence is 11 residues long. Trimming cost V 5 bases and J 8 bases, with 10 bases left between them. CDR1 and CDR2 (germline): DFQATT, SNEGSKA (reference sequence). For the CDR3, the DNA is TGCAGTGCTCGACTAGTCCATGAGCAGTTCTTC. Translating gives CSARLVHEQFF.

The genes are TRBV18 and TRBJ2-1; D is undetermined. The CDR3 loop spans 14 amino acids. CDR1 KGHSH and CDR2 LQKENI come from the germline V gene. Deletions cut 6 bases from V and 9 bases from J, with 18 bases between. CDR3 residues: CASSLYQDRGEQFF. In DNA form, the CDR3 reads TGTGCCAGCTCCCTTTACCAGGATCGCGGTGAGCAGTTCTTC.